This entry lists 21 T cell receptor beta chains sequenced from one sample in a study of T-cell reconstitution after alpha-beta-depleted transplantation in children. Unique molecular identifiers were built into the TCRbeta library. MiXCR, run by TCRdb on the PCR reads, gives a single entry per CDR3 protein. Of hundreds of thousands of distinct CDR3 sequences in the sample, 9.5% to 15% were seen once. The source material was PBMCs from the stem cell graft donor, sampled from the stem cell graft. The receptors were gathered from a human donor who donated a stem cell graft to a child with acute lymphoblastic leukemia.

This clonotype was seen many times. The chain uses TRBV5-1 and TRBJ2-4; D could derive from TRBD1 or TRBD2 (5 bases each). V lost 0 bases to trimming and J lost 5 bases, with 15 bases between them. The CDR3 runs to 16 residues. Germline values: CDR1 SGHRS, CDR2 YFSETQ. In DNA form, the CDR3 reads TGCGCCAGCAGCTTGGGGGACCGAAGAAGGGAAAACATTCAGTACTTC. Protein sequence: CASSLGDRRRENIQYF.

This clonotype was seen ten or more times. The rearrangement links TRBV10-3 to TRBJ1-1, with D maybe TRBD1 (5 bases). Germline V gene lookup returns CDR1 ENHRY and CDR2 SYGVKD. The CDR3 is 15 residues long. Trimming shortened V by 4 bases and J by 2 bases, and 14 bases separated the two germline ends. The CDR3 coding sequence is TGTGCCATCAGTGCTATGACAGACTTCAACACTGAAGCTTTCTTT. Amino acids: CAISAMTDFNTEAFF.

A note on this clonotype: A much larger clone is a single base away; this may be a read error. V is TRBV7-2 and J is TRBJ2-7, with D unresolved. There are 13 residues in the CDR3. Germline V gene data show CDR1 as SGHTA and CDR2 as FQGNSA. The CDR3 here is CASSLGMSYKQYF. In DNA form, the CDR3 reads TGTGCCAGCAGCTTAGGGATGTCCTACAAGCAGTACTTC.

The chain employs TRBV20-1 and TRBJ2-1, with 7 bases fitting TRBD2. The CDR3 runs 17 residues. Germline-derived CDR1 and CDR2 are DFQATT and SNEGSKA (reference sequence). V dropped 4 bases and J dropped 9; count of bases not matched to a gene: 21. The CDR3 loop is CSATKELAPGGVGEQFF. CDR3 nucleotides: TGCAGTGCTACGAAAGAATTAGCGCCGGGGGGTGTCGGTGAGCAGTTCTTC.

The table lists this clonotype with many counts. J is TRBJ2-2 and V is TRBV6-1, with D perhaps matching TRBD1 or TRBD2 (5 bases each). The germline gives CDR1 MNHNS, CDR2 SASEGT. V gave up 6 bases and J gave up 5 bases, with 16 bases separating them. The CDR3 extends over 15 amino acids. The DNA of the CDR3 is TGTGCCAGCAGCGAGCTCGGGGCCGGGACCGGGGAGCTGTTTTTT. This sequence encodes CASSELGAGTGELFF.

The CDR3, as DNA: TGTGCCAGTAGTATGTTGGGACAGGGTTTATTGAACACTGAAGCTTTCTTT. This codes for CASSMLGQGLLNTEAFF. This chain uses TRBV19 with TRBJ1-1; 9 bases fit TRBD1. From germline, CDR1 is LNHDA and CDR2 SQIVND (reference sequence). Trimming at V came to 3 bases and at J to 0 bases, leaving 8 bases not matched to a gene. The length of the CDR3 is 17 residues.

There are many counts of this clonotype. The chain recombines TRBV24-1 with TRBJ2-2, with D possibly TRBD2 on 6 matching bases. The CDR3 covers 15 residues. V was trimmed by 5 bases and J by 7 bases, leaving 16 bases between them. CDR1 KGHDR and CDR2 SFDVKD come from the germline V gene. The CDR3 sequence: CATSGRRGGIGELFF. CDR3 coding DNA: TGTGCCACCAGTGGTCGGAGGGGAGGAATCGGGGAGCTGTTTTTT.

This clonotype has at least ten counts. This chain connects TRBV11-1 to TRBJ2-5; no firm D call. Trimming removed 4 bases at V and 7 bases at J, with 19 bases between. This CDR3 is built from 15 residues. Germline V gives CDR1 SGHAT, CDR2 FQDESV (reference sequence). CDR3 DNA: TGTGCCAGCAGCTCCTCACGAGAGGCCAGAGGGACCCAGTACTTC. Protein product: CASSSSREARGTQYF.

This clonotype appeared once. J is TRBJ2-2 and V is TRBV25-1, with 7 bases that match TRBD2. V dropped 2 bases and J dropped 7; count of bases not matched to a gene: 7. Germline V gene lookup returns CDR1 MGHDK and CDR2 SYGVNS. The CDR3 length is 15 residues. The CDR3 is CASSEGVGGNGELFF. In nucleotides, the CDR3 is TGTGCCAGCAGTGAAGGGGTGGGGGGGAACGGGGAGCTGTTTTTT.

This clonotype has ten or more counts. The gene calls are TRBV25-1 and TRBJ2-7; D not resolved. Trimming shortened V by 8 bases and J by 3 bases, and 8 bases separated the two germline ends. In germline, CDR1 is MGHDK, CDR2 SYGVNS. The CDR3 has 11 residues. CDR3 DNA sequence: TGTGCCAGCGGCCTTGACTACGAGCAGTACTTC. Its protein product is CASGLDYEQYF.

This clonotype appeared many times. This chain links TRBV12-3 or TRBV12-4 with TRBJ2-2, with TRBD2 matching 9 bases. The CDR3 is 14 amino acids. V was pared by 6 bases and J by 7 bases, with 6 bases of the junction left unmatched. This chain's CDR3 is CASSHSGGGGELFF. The CDR3 DNA reads as TGTGCCAGCAGCCATAGCGGGGGAGGCGGGGAGCTGTTTTTT.

This clonotype was found many times. This chain's CDR3 is CASSFPAFF. Here the CDR3 DNA reads TGTGCCAGCAGCTTTCCAGCTTTCTTT. V is TRBV7-3 and J is TRBJ1-1; D is uncertain. V lost 3 bases, J lost 10 bases, and 3 bases lay in between. CDR3 length equals 9 residues. Germline values: CDR1 SGHTA, CDR2 FQGTGA. Combining the CDR3 with reference TRBV7-3 and TRBJ1-1 gives the whole variable domain GAGVSQTPSNKVTEKGKYVELRCDPISGHTALYWYRQSLGQGPEFLIYFQGTGAADDSGLPNDRFFAVRPEGSVSTLKIQRTERGDSAVYLCASSFPAFFGQGTRLTVV.

Of note for this clonotype: This may stem from a read error, because a much larger clone lies one nucleotide away. The V and J genes are TRBV7-9 and TRBJ2-5, with 7 bases fitting TRBD2. This CDR3 has 16 residues. The germline CDR1 and CDR2 sequences are SEHNR and FQNEAQ (reference sequence). DNA for the CDR3: TGTGCCAGCAGCTTAGCGCTAGCGGCGTACCAAGAGACCCAGAACTTC. This sequence encodes CASSLALAAYQETQNF.

This clonotype was counted ten times or more. The V and J genes are TRBV5-5 and TRBJ2-3; perhaps TRBD1 as D (5 bases). CDR1 and CDR2 from the germline V gene are SGHKS and YYEKEE (reference sequence). V was shortened by 2 bases and J by 4 bases, with 11 bases between the two germline ends. This CDR3 region has 14 residues. CDR3 sequence: CASSFLKGPDTQYF. CDR3 nucleotides: TGTGCCAGCAGCTTTCTGAAGGGGCCAGATACGCAGTATTTT.

This clonotype was found many times. The V gene is TRBV7-2, the J gene TRBJ1-4; D perhaps matches TRBD1 (5 bases). The V gene lost 4 bases and the J gene lost 8 bases, with 17 bases spanning the gap. This CDR3 region has 15 residues. CDR1 and CDR2 from the germline V gene are SGHTA and FQGNSA. CDR3 residues: CASSSFEGQGEKLFF. CDR3 nucleotide sequence: TGTGCCAGCAGCTCATTTGAGGGGCAGGGCGAAAAACTGTTTTTT. The full variable domain, its missing parts supplied by reference TRBV7-2 and TRBJ1-4, is GAGVSQSPSNKVTEKGKDVELRCDPISGHTALYWYRQSLGQGLEFLIYFQGNSAPDKSGLPSDRFSAERTGGSVSTLTIQRTQQEDSAVYLCASSSFEGQGEKLFFGSGTQLSVL.

In this sample, this clonotype turned up a few times. V and J are TRBV7-8 and TRBJ1-6, with 7 bases that match TRBD1. The V gene's germline CDR1 is SGHVS and CDR2 FQNEAQ. The trim removed 2 bases at V and 7 bases at J, leaving 2 bases unmatched. This CDR3 comprises 14 residues. The CDR3 region is CASSLPGGNSPLHF. Here the CDR3 DNA reads TGTGCCAGCAGCTTACCAGGGGGGAATTCACCCCTCCACTTT.

In its sample, this clonotype was seen many times. The V and J genes are TRBV2 and TRBJ1-1; D call uncertain. Between the trimmed V and J ends, which lost 1 base and 10 bases, there was a span of 10 bases. CDR3 length equals 12 residues. CDR1 and CDR2 (germline): SNHLY, FYNNEI. Here the CDR3 DNA reads TGTGCCAGCAGTGAAGACACGGCCAGAGCTTTCTTT. Amino acid sequence: CASSEDTARAFF. Together with reference TRBV2 and TRBJ1-1, the CDR3 gives the full variable domain: EPEVTQTPSHQVTQMGQEVILRCVPISNHLYFYWYRQILGQKVEFLVSFYNNEISEKSEIFDDQFSVERPDGSNFTLKIRSTKLEDSAMYFCASSEDTARAFFGQGTRLTVV.

This clonotype was recorded many times. This sequence joins TRBV4-2 and TRBJ2-1, with TRBD2 identical over 7 bases. CDR3 length: 16 amino acids. Germline V gene data show CDR1 as LGHNA and CDR2 as YNFKEQ. After removal of 1 base from V and 2 bases from J, the junction contained 5 bases not matched to a gene. CDR3 DNA: TGTGCCAGCAGCCAAGCGGGCCGGGAGGCCTACAATGAGCAGTTCTTC. It codes for CASSQAGREAYNEQFF.

This clonotype appeared many times. The chain uses TRBV27 and TRBJ1-5; 7 bases line up with TRBD1. Germline V CDR1 and CDR2: MNHEY, SMNVEV (reference sequence). The CDR3 is 14 residues long. Unmatched junction bases numbered 10, after V lost 7 bases and J lost 7 bases. The CDR3 DNA follows: TGTGCCAGCACCAACAGGGGAAGTAGCCAGCCCCAGCATTTT. Translation: CASTNRGSSQPQHF.

This clonotype was counted ten times or more. The chain recombines TRBV3-1 with TRBJ2-1; 9 bases match TRBD2. Germline V gene sequence: CDR1 LGHDT, CDR2 YNNKEL (reference sequence). The length of the CDR3 is 15 residues. J was trimmed by 6 bases and V by 4 bases; bases with no gene match: 7. In nucleotides, the CDR3 is TGTGCCAGCAGCCTGGCTAGCGGGGCCTCCAATGAGCAGTTCTTC. This codes for CASSLASGASNEQFF.

Regarding this clonotype: With a much larger clone just one base away, this may be a read error. The chain uses TRBV20-1 and TRBJ2-7, with D unresolved. The CDR3 extends over 13 amino acids. Germline V gene lookup returns CDR1 DFQATT and CDR2 SNEGSKA (reference sequence). The V and J ends lost 2 bases and 3 bases respectively, with 11 bases between them. This CDR3 reads CSARHLRNYEQYF. The CDR3 nucleotides read TGCAGTGCTAGACATCTCAGGAACTACGAGCAGTACTTC.